This T cell receptor beta chain comes out of a study of T cell repertoires in cytomegalovirus infection. This CDR3 is built from 17 residues. V shed 3 bases and J shed 3 bases, with 18 bases lying between them. CDR1 LNHDA and CDR2 SQIVND come from the germline V gene (reference sequence). MiXCR, applied by TCRdb to the reads, yields one record per CDR3 protein. Found here are some 450,000 distinct CDR3 sequences, under 40% of them singletons; the top ten hold roughly 15%. This TCR was sampled from a human donor in good health (CMV status not recorded). Some clones in this sample may be carry-over from other donors' samples. Input material: PBMCs. V gene TRBV19 combines with J gene TRBJ1-5, with a tentative D call TRBD1 (6 bases). The chain's CDR3 is CASSILPRDTPNQPQHF. CDR3 DNA sequence: TGTGCCAGTAGTATTCTCCCTAGGGACACCCCCAATCAGCCCCAGCATTTT. The full variable domain, completed using reference TRBV19 and TRBJ1-5, is DGGITQSPKYLFRKEGQNVTLSCEQNLNHDAMYWYRQDPGQGLRLIYYSQIVNDFQKGDIAEGYSVSREKKESFPLTVTSAQKNPTAFYLCASSILPRDTPNQPQHFGDGTRLSIL.